This TCR beta chain came from a study of shared clonotypes between healthy human individuals. In the study overall: A couple of women and a few men aged 18 to 49 served as donors. General study findings and limits: Memory subsets generally showed smaller estimated richness than naive subsets did.

This CDR3 has 15 residues. Looked up from germline, CDR1 is SGHRS and CDR2 is YFSETQ. V dropped 6 bases and J dropped 2; count of bases not matched to a gene: 8. To note about this clone: Its antigen is not identified.

The repertoire was sequenced with immunoSEQ multiplex PCR; TCRdb's copy has only in-frame clones and lacks some. The table includes millions of clones, more than 85% detected once. Adult donors, all healthy and HIV-negative, had no recent acute infections or vaccinations. Sequencing used naive CD4+ T cells from PBMCs. Subset noted: CD45RA+ positively selected. The receptor was isolated from a man younger than 35 in good health. Some clones in this sample may be carry-over from other donors' samples. The chain is built from TRBV5-1 and TRBJ2-1, with 7 bases aligning to TRBD2. CDR3 DNA: TGCGCCAGCACGTTCGGCGGGAGCACCTACAATGAGCAGTTCTTC. Translation gives CASTFGGSTYNEQFF.